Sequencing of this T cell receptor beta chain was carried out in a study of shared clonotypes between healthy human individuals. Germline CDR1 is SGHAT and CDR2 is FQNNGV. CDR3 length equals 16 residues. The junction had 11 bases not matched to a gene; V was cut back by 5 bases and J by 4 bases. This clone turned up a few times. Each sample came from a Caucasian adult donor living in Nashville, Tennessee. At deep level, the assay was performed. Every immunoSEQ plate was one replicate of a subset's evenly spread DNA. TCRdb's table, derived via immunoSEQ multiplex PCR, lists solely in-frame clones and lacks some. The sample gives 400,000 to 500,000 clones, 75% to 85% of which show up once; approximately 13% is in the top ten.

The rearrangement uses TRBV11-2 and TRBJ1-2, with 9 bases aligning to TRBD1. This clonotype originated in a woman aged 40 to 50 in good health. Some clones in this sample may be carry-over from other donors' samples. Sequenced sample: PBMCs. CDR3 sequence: CASSPLGTGSPYGYTF. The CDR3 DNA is TGTGCCAGCAGCCCTCTGGGGACAGGGTCCCCCTATGGCTACACCTTC.